One sample yielded the 21 T cell receptor beta chains listed below, sequenced in a study of breast tumors, draining lymph nodes, adjacent tissues. From the multiplex PCR reads, TCRdb called clonotypes with MiXCR, one entry per CDR3 protein. Counted here are approximately 90,000 distinct CDR3 sequences, roughly 29% occurring once; the ten biggest clones make up roughly 8.1%. Axillary draining lymph nodes of breast cancer patients supplied the node samples. What was sequenced was axillary lymph node tissue. The receptor set was obtained from a female donor with breast cancer. Some clones in this sample may be carry-over from other donors' samples.

This clonotype was recorded at least ten times. J is TRBJ1-5 and V is TRBV24-1; tentative D call: TRBD1 (5 bases). The V gene lost 5 bases and the J gene lost 1 base, with 8 bases spanning the gap. The CDR3 length is 14 residues. The germline V gene encodes CDR1 KGHDR and CDR2 SFDVKD. The CDR3 bases are TGTGCCACCAGTGGGCAGGGCAGCAATCAGCCCCAGCATTTT. It translates to CATSGQGSNQPQHF.

Remarks on this clonotype: A much larger clone lies one base from this, so it may be a read error. The V call is TRBV18, the J call TRBJ2-1, with D hard to call. Germline V gene data show CDR1 as KGHSH and CDR2 as LQKENI. Between the trimmed V and J ends, which lost 3 bases and 6 bases, there was a span of 15 bases. This CDR3 spans 15 amino acids. CDR3 DNA: TGTGCCAGCTCACCTGAGGCAGCTCATTCCAATGAGCAGTTCTTC. The encoded protein is CASSPEAAHSNEQFF.

There are many counts of this clonotype. The rearrangement joins TRBV4-2 to TRBJ1-2; D uncertain. The V and J ends lost 0 bases and 4 bases respectively, with 9 bases between them. The CDR3 spans 14 residues. Germline CDR1 LGHNA, CDR2 YNFKEQ. CDR3 nucleotides: TGTGCCAGCAGCCAAGATCAGTTGAGCTATGGCTACACCTTC. This translates into CASSQDQLSYGYTF.

This clonotype was counted many times. The V and J genes are TRBV2 and TRBJ2-7; 8 nucleotides line up with TRBD2. The CDR3 contains 15 residues. Germline values: CDR1 SNHLY, CDR2 FYNNEI. V shed 4 bases, J shed 2 bases, and the junction held 7 bases outside the gene matches. CDR3 loop: CASSVGLVIAYEQYF. CDR3 nucleotides: TGTGCCAGCAGTGTGGGACTAGTCATTGCCTACGAGCAGTACTTC.

This clonotype came up many times. The chain combines TRBV5-1 with TRBJ1-2; D unresolved. Germline V gene data show CDR1 as SGHRS and CDR2 as YFSETQ. Trimming stripped 7 bases from V and 1 base from J, with 17 bases between. The CDR3 is 15 residues long. CDR3 region: CASLTRPLYNYGYTF. The CDR3, as DNA: TGCGCCAGCCTTACCCGACCGCTCTATAACTATGGCTACACCTTC.

Remarks on this clonotype: A much larger clonotype is one base distant, so this may be a read error. The chain has TRBV3-1 and TRBJ2-1, with 10 bases that match TRBD2. CDR3 size: 17 residues. Germline CDR1 and CDR2: LGHDT and YNNKEL (reference sequence). The CDR3 coding sequence is TGTGCCAGCAGTCGTAAGATGCTAGCGGGAGCGCACAATGAGCAGTCCTTC. Amino acids: CASSRKMLAGAHNEQSF.

Points on this clonotype: This clone may be a read error of a much larger clone one base away. This chain links TRBV11-3 with TRBJ2-7; TRBD1 might be the D (6 bases). Germline V lookup: CDR1 SGHNT, CDR2 YENEEA. V lost 4 bases and J lost 5, with 18 bases in between. The CDR3 is made up of 15 amino acids. The CDR3 spells CASSSGTTTYDEQYF. CDR3 nucleotides: TGTGCCAGCAGCTCTGGGACAACCACATACGACGAGCAGTACTTC.

Points on this clonotype: A much larger clone sits a single nucleotide away, making a read error possible. The CDR3 loop reads CASSAIAGEAGELFF. The CDR3 region has the DNA TGTGCCAGCTCAGCCATAGCGGGAGAAGCCGGGGAGCTGTTTTTT. The chain employs TRBV18 and TRBJ2-2, with TRBD2 identical over 9 bases. With 5 bases clipped from V and 6 bases from J, the junction kept 7 bases outside the gene matches. The CDR3 runs 15 residues. CDR1 and CDR2 (germline): KGHSH, LQKENI.

This clonotype was detected many times. This chain uses TRBV18 with TRBJ2-3, with D perhaps matching TRBD1 or TRBD2 (6 bases each). The V gene lost 2 bases and the J gene lost 3 bases, with 15 bases spanning the gap. Germline V gives CDR1 KGHSH, CDR2 LQKENI. The CDR3 length is 16 residues. For the CDR3, the DNA is TGTGCCAGCTCACCATCTACACGGGGGCGAACAGATACGCAGTATTTT. This sequence encodes CASSPSTRGRTDTQYF. The full variable domain, completed using reference TRBV18 and TRBJ2-3, is NAGVMQNPRHLVRRRGQEARLRCSPMKGHSHVYWYRQLPEEGLKFMVYLQKENIIDESGMPKERFSAEFPKEGPSILRIQQVVRGDSAAYFCASSPSTRGRTDTQYFGPGTRLTVL.

In this sample, this clonotype turned up many times. This may arise from a read error, as a much more abundant clone is one base away. The genes are TRBV20-1 and TRBJ2-7; tentative D call: TRBD1 (6 bases). Germline V gene data show CDR1 as DFQATT and CDR2 as SNEGSKA (reference sequence). V was shortened by 3 bases and J by 0 bases, with 18 bases between the two germline ends. The CDR3 loop spans 16 amino acids. The CDR3 spells CSARGLQGWASYEQYF. The CDR3 DNA reads as TGCAGTGCTAGGGGCTTACAGGGCTGGGCCTCCTACGAGCAGTACTTC.

This clonotype was detected many times. The rearrangement links TRBV7-2 to TRBJ2-1; D is tentatively TRBD1 or TRBD2 (5 bases each). The V end lost 2 bases, the J end lost 6 bases, and 17 bases lay between the germline ends. Germline V gives CDR1 SGHTA, CDR2 FQGNSA. This CDR3 is 16 amino acids long. DNA of the CDR3: TGTGCCAGCAGCTTAAGGGGTACCGAGGGTGCCAATGAGCAGTTCTTC. Its translation is CASSLRGTEGANEQFF.

This sequence joins TRBV12-3 or TRBV12-4 and TRBJ2-7; 8 nucleotides align to TRBD2. The CDR3 sequence is 14 residues long. V lost 5 bases, J lost 3 bases, and 6 bases stayed unmatched. In nucleotides, the CDR3 is TGTGCCAGCAGTGAACCGGGAGGGTACTACGAGCAGTACTTC. It encodes CASSEPGGYYEQYF.

V is TRBV25-1 and J is TRBJ2-5, with 7 bases identical to TRBD1. Trimming at V came to 8 bases and at J to 5 bases, leaving 8 bases not matched to a gene. This CDR3 has 13 residues. The germline gives CDR1 MGHDK, CDR2 SYGVNS. CDR3 sequence (DNA): TGTGCCAGCGTAAGACAGGGCTCGGAGACCCAGTACTTC. Protein product: CASVRQGSETQYF.

The V and J genes are TRBV20-1 and TRBJ2-1; 13 bases match TRBD2. V was pared by 0 bases and J by 3 bases, with 2 bases of the junction left unmatched. Germline V gives CDR1 DFQATT, CDR2 SNEGSKA (reference sequence). This CDR3 comprises 16 residues. The CDR3 nucleotides read TGCAGTGCTAGAGATTGGACTAGCGGGAGCTACAATGAGCAGTTCTTC. The encoded protein is CSARDWTSGSYNEQFF.

As regards this clonotype: Because the CDR3 is missing its conserved closing phenylalanine or tryptophan, this is likely a read error. The chain combines TRBV5-1 with TRBJ2-5, with 13 bases identical to TRBD2. Germline V lookup: CDR1 SGHRS, CDR2 YFSETQ. This CDR3 is 16 amino acids long. V was pared by 1 base and J by 5 bases, with 5 bases of the junction left unmatched. CDR3: CASSLLGLAGKETQYL. In nucleotides, the CDR3 is TGCGCCAGCAGCTTGTTGGGACTAGCGGGGAAGGAGACCCAGTACCTC.

This clonotype was detected ten times or more. The chain combines TRBV27 with TRBJ2-1; 8 positions match TRBD1. This CDR3 contains 14 residues. The V and J ends lost 4 bases and 7 bases, in that order; junction bases with no gene match: 6. Per germline, CDR1 MNHEY and CDR2 SMNVEV (reference sequence). This CDR3 is CASSSGTGGNEQFF. The CDR3, as DNA: TGTGCCAGCAGTTCCGGGACAGGTGGGAATGAGCAGTTCTTC.

This clonotype has at least ten counts. This chain uses TRBV7-3 with TRBJ2-1; TRBD2 might be the D (6 bases). V was trimmed by 5 bases and J by 1 base, leaving 15 bases between them. This CDR3 comprises 16 residues. Germline CDR1 reads SGHTA; CDR2 reads FQGTGA. The CDR3 region is CASSATTSWSYNEQFF. The CDR3 nucleotides read TGTGCCAGCAGCGCCACTACTAGCTGGTCCTACAATGAGCAGTTCTTC.

This clonotype was found many times. The chain combines TRBV11-2 with TRBJ1-3; possible D gene TRBD1, 5 bases. This CDR3 has 16 amino acids. Germline lookup yields CDR1 SGHAT and CDR2 FQNNGV. The V gene lost 2 bases and the J gene lost 4 bases, with 15 bases spanning the gap. CDR3 DNA: TGTGCCAGCAGCTTACTAACTGGGGCTGGAGGAAACACCATATATTTT. Encoded protein: CASSLLTGAGGNTIYF.

This clonotype was recorded at least ten times. This rearrangement joins TRBV18 to TRBJ1-6; tentative D call: TRBD1 (6 bases). The germline V gene encodes CDR1 KGHSH and CDR2 LQKENI. V lost 6 bases, J lost 5 bases, and 8 bases lay in between. This CDR3 has 13 amino acids. CDR3 nucleotides: TGTGCCAGCTCCCGGACAGATAATTCACCCCTCCACTTT. Its translation is CASSRTDNSPLHF.

This clonotype was recorded many times. The V call is TRBV24-1, the J call TRBJ2-1, with D unclear. This CDR3 spans 12 amino acids. The V gene's germline CDR1 is KGHDR and CDR2 SFDVKD. The germline V and J ends were trimmed by 2 bases and 6 bases, with 4 bases remaining between them. CDR3 coding DNA: TGTGCCACCAGTGATTCGATCAATGAGCAGTTCTTC. This codes for CATSDSINEQFF.

The chain combines TRBV7-2 with TRBJ2-7, with D possibly TRBD1 on 6 matching bases. The CDR3 has 13 residues. Trimming took 4 bases from V and 6 from J, leaving 13 bases between them. The V gene's germline CDR1 is SGHTA and CDR2 FQGNSA. CDR3 bases: TGTGCCAGCAGCTCACGACAGGTCATCGAGCAGTACTTC. Protein product: CASSSRQVIEQYF. The full variable domain, rest sourced from reference TRBV7-2 and TRBJ2-7, is GAGVSQSPSNKVTEKGKDVELRCDPISGHTALYWYRQSLGQGLEFLIYFQGNSAPDKSGLPSDRFSAERTGGSVSTLTIQRTQQEDSAVYLCASSSRQVIEQYFGPGTRLTVT.